This T cell receptor beta chain was observed in a study of shared clonotypes between healthy human individuals (TCRdb year 2020). Regarding the study in general: A couple of women and a few men aged 18 to 49 years were included in the cohort. The study deeply sequenced blood TCR repertoires of several healthy adults to estimate repertoire size and the extent of clonotype sharing between individuals. For each donor, CD4 naive and CD4 memory were each given three plates, CD8 naive was given two plates, and CD8 memory was given one plate. Per donor, leukapheresis produced somewhere between about 0.94 and 10 billion PBMCs. To increase sequencing depth and limit assay-specific biases, different laboratories used diverse techniques to prepare libraries and sequence TCR repertoires.

The CDR3 sequence holds 14 residues, the cysteine and phenylalanine included. CDR3 DNA only is kept here, 42 bases in frame from base 1. Trimming takes 6 bases from V and 0 bases from J, and the germline ends sit 10 bases apart. CDR1 and CDR2, per the germline V gene, are SNHLY and FYNNEI. Broader findings and caveats from the paper: Sharing across a handful of donors was observed for roughly 5% of naive CD4, 3.5% of naive CD8, around 2.5% of memory CD4, and about 0.38% of memory CD8 clonotypes. Pairwise subsampling indicated that sequencing depth was expected to affect the degree of clonotype sharing among donors. Because the study included a small number of donors, the genetic and exposure-history diversity represented was limited. Sampling was restricted to blood, and TCR repertoires in tissues likely differ from the TCR repertoires found in blood. Clonotypes shared by all four sorted-subset donors showed higher generation probabilities than non-shared clonotypes. Naive subsets generally had larger estimated clonotype richness than memory subsets. Even with the large sequencing depth, rarefaction of the sorted-subset datasets indicated that sequencing was incomplete.

About this clone itself: Its antigen is unknown. Base-call qualities are not available, and no considerably larger clone is one nucleotide away.

Healthy HIV-negative adults with no recently reported acute infections or vaccinations were included as donors. Only Caucasian adults living in Nashville, Tennessee, USA were represented among the donors. CD4+ T cells were enriched by magnetic negative selection, after which naive cells were positively selected on CD45RA and the negative fraction was taken as the memory subset. Blood was obtained by leukapheresis, after which PBMCs were separated by Ficoll-Histopaque density gradient centrifugation and cryopreserved in liquid nitrogen vapor phase. Purity and quantity of every magnetically sorted T cell population were checked by analytical flow cytometry. Genomic DNA was isolated from each sorted fraction and quantified by UV absorbance on a Nanodrop 2000c. Using the deep immunoSEQ assay, multiplex PCR amplified TCR CDR3 regions from genomic DNA. Extracted genomic DNA from each cell subset was distributed evenly across all wells of several immunoSEQ 96-well plates, and each plate was treated as a replicate. For sorted subsets, roughly 0.2 ug genomic DNA, equal to 30,000 to 35,000 T cell genomes, was loaded into each replicate PCR. Purified libraries were quantified with a Qubit 3.0 fluorometer, sized on a Bioanalyzer 2100, and re-quantified with the KAPA Library Quantification kit. Every immunoSEQ 96-well plate was sequenced on a separate single-read 150-cycle Illumina NextSeq 550 flow cell. Processing in the source paper ran as follows. Because only junctional sequences without quality scores were contained in the immunoSEQ output, filtering matching that applied to full-length reads could not be performed. To assign V/J genes and CDR3, sequences were annotated against IMGT germline references using PyIR, a Python wrapper for IgBLAST v1.9. Any read was removed if the V/J assignment was weak (E-value above 1e-6), the CDR3 was missing, or the read contained stop codons, out-of-frame junctions, or ambiguous translated residues. A V3J clonotype was defined by an identical inferred V gene, J gene, and CDR3 amino acid sequence. Percentage overlap between repertoires was computed as shared unique clonotypes divided by the size of the smaller repertoire. Repertoire richness was assessed with RTK rarefaction, the Chao1 estimator, and Recon v2.1 estimates of unobserved clonotypes. For all TCRbeta clonotypes obtained by the gDNA method from a few donors, generation probabilities were computed with OLGA. As stored in TCRdb, this immuneACCESS dataset retains in-frame rearrangements with V and J assigned. A fraction of the clones does not appear; measured against another copy, unresolved V genes explain less than half of the discrepancy, and the remainder lacks a known reason. D and trimming were read from the DNA, whereas the V and J calls and clone size are those reported in that table. For this sample the table gives some 1 million clones, of which about 75% were detected only once. The ten largest account for 1.4% of the sample.

The TCR sequence derives from a man younger than 35 in good health. Sequencing used memory CD4+ T cells sorted from blood. Explained via the paper, the cell subset or site label denotes: CD45RA-negative fraction. In this chain, TRBV2 is recombined with TRBJ2-3; confidence is insufficient to name the D gene. The CDR3 loop reads CASSKTPSTDTQYF. In nucleotides, the sequence is TGTGCCAGCAGCAAAACTCCTAGCACAGATACGCAGTATTTT.